These 22 T cell receptor beta chains were sequenced from one sample in a study of blood T cell repertoires in COVID-19. Libraries were prepared by immunoSEQ multiplex PCR; TCRdb keeps only in-frame clonotypes and omits some of them. Of under 300,000 clones listed, around nine tenths are singletons. Sequencing used PBMCs or T cells enriched from blood (not recorded which). These receptors were taken from a woman in her sixties or seventies who had recovered from COVID-19.

The chain is built from TRBV4-2 and TRBJ1-2; TRBD1 agrees at 8 bases. This CDR3 has 15 amino acids. Per the germline V gene, CDR1 is LGHNA and CDR2 is YNFKEQ. V was clipped by 6 bases and J by 2 bases; unmatched bases: 8. CDR3 protein: CASSPGTGGNYGYTF. Here the CDR3 DNA reads TGTGCCAGCAGTCCCGGGACAGGAGGCAACTATGGCTACACCTTC.

The rearrangement joins TRBV5-5 to TRBJ2-3, with 7 bases that match TRBD2. Germline V lookup: CDR1 SGHKS, CDR2 YYEKEE (reference sequence). V was pared by 4 bases and J by 2 bases, with 7 bases of the junction left unmatched. The CDR3 extends over 15 amino acids. CDR3 coding DNA: TGTGCCAGCAGCCTCGCAGCGGGAACCACAGATACGCAGTATTTT. Protein sequence: CASSLAAGTTDTQYF. Based on the CDR3 plus reference TRBV5-5 and TRBJ2-3, the full variable domain is DAGVTQSPTHLIKTRGQQVTLRCSPISGHKSVSWYQQVLGQGPQFIFQYYEKEERGRGNFPDRFSARQFPNYSSELNVNALLLGDSALYLCASSLAAGTTDTQYFGPGTRLTVL.

The chain combines TRBV6-5 with TRBJ2-7, with 7 bases aligning to TRBD2. The CDR3 contains 16 residues. Germline values: CDR1 MNHEY, CDR2 SVGAGI. V shed 2 bases, J shed 2 bases, and the junction held 9 bases outside the gene matches. The CDR3 loop is CASSYPSGARAYEQYF. The CDR3 DNA sequence: TGTGCCAGCAGTTACCCGAGCGGGGCTCGAGCCTACGAGCAGTACTTC.

This clone appeared once. The rearrangement links TRBV5-1 to TRBJ2-2, with 7 bases that match TRBD1. In germline, CDR1 is SGHRS, CDR2 YFSETQ. The CDR3 consists of 15 residues. V was clipped by 3 bases and J by 5 bases; unmatched bases: 7. CDR3 sequence reads: CASSSKTGITGELFF. The CDR3 DNA sequence: TGCGCCAGCAGCTCTAAGACAGGGATAACCGGGGAGCTGTTTTTT.

The chain uses TRBV12-3 or TRBV12-4 and TRBJ2-7; 7 positions match TRBD1. J lost 7 bases, V lost 5 bases, and 8 bases had no gene match. The CDR3 is 13 residues long. The CDR3 coding sequence is TGTGCCAGCAGTCCCTTGACAGGGATGGAGCAGTACTTC. This codes for CASSPLTGMEQYF.

The chain links TRBV7-2 to TRBJ2-2, with 11 positions matching TRBD2. The J segment lost 5 bases and the V segment lost 4 bases, leaving 6 bases of the junction unmatched. Germline CDR1 is SGHTA and CDR2 is FQGNSA. The CDR3 is 16 amino acids. CDR3 residues: CASSSGLAVTTGELFF. The DNA of the CDR3 is TGTGCCAGCAGCTCGGGACTAGCGGTTACTACCGGGGAGCTGTTTTTT.

The rearrangement links TRBV5-1 to TRBJ2-3; TRBD2 aligns across 9 bases. Germline CDR1 is SGHRS and CDR2 is YFSETQ. The CDR3 runs to 17 residues. Unmatched junction bases numbered 11, after V lost 5 bases and J lost 1 base. CDR3: CASSWRVSGSGTDTQYF. The CDR3 DNA reads as TGCGCCAGCAGTTGGAGGGTTAGCGGGAGTGGCACAGATACGCAGTATTTT.

The table lists this clone with a few counts. The rearrangement links TRBV5-1 to TRBJ1-1; D is unclear. The CDR3 extends over 12 amino acids. From germline, CDR1 is SGHRS and CDR2 YFSETQ. V was cut by 3 bases and J by 5 bases, with 8 bases left in between. The DNA for the CDR3 is TGCGCCAGCAGCTCCGGGGTTACTGAAGCTTTCTTT. Translated, it gives CASSSGVTEAFF.

The V call is TRBV2, the J call TRBJ2-6, with 7 nucleotides matching TRBD1. The CDR3 is 15 amino acids. Germline-derived CDR1 and CDR2 are SNHLY and FYNNEI. The trim removed 7 bases at V and 4 bases at J, leaving 7 bases unmatched. CDR3 DNA: TGTGCCAGCAACCCTACAGGGGTCGGGGCCAACGTCCTGACTTTC. This translates into CASNPTGVGANVLTF.

There are a few counts of this clone. The chain carries TRBV3-1 (or the pseudogene TRBV3-2) and TRBJ1-1; a weak D match, TRBD1 (5 bases). The CDR3 runs 14 residues. From germline, CDR1 is LGHDT and CDR2 YNNKEL (reference sequence). The V gene lost 1 base and the J gene lost 4 bases, with 10 bases spanning the gap. The CDR3 DNA sequence: TGTGCCAGCAGCCAAGTGGGGAGGGGCACTGAAGCTTTCTTT. Protein sequence: CASSQVGRGTEAFF.

This clone is a singleton in its sample. The rearrangement joins TRBV18 to TRBJ2-7; D not certain. V was trimmed by 2 bases and J by 0 bases, leaving 8 bases between them. This CDR3 has 14 residues. CDR1 is KGHSH, CDR2 LQKENI, per germline. The CDR3 region has the DNA TGTGCCAGCTCACCAGGTTCCTACTCCTACGAGCAGTACTTC. This gives the protein CASSPGSYSYEQYF.

V is TRBV9 and J is TRBJ1-5, with D maybe TRBD1 (6 bases). This CDR3 has 14 amino acids. The germline V and J ends were trimmed by 4 bases and 2 bases, with 10 bases remaining between them. Germline V CDR1 and CDR2: SGDLS, YYNGEE. Written as DNA, the CDR3 is TGTGCCAGCAGCCGAGGGGGGGGCAATCAGCCCCAGCATTTT. Translating it yields CASSRGGGNQPQHF.

This clone showed up just once. V usage is TRBV7-6 and J usage is TRBJ2-3, with D unclear. V was pared by 3 bases and J by 1 base, with 11 bases between. Germline V gene data show CDR1 as SGHVS and CDR2 as FNYEAQ. The CDR3 runs to 15 residues. The CDR3 sequence is CASSFIATGTDTQYF. The DNA for the CDR3 is TGTGCCAGCAGCTTCATAGCTACGGGCACAGATACGCAGTATTTT.

The chain employs TRBV11-3 and TRBJ2-1; TRBD2 matches at 12 bases. V was pared by 5 bases and J by 9 bases, with 5 bases of the junction left unmatched. Germline V gene sequence: CDR1 SGHNT, CDR2 YENEEA. The CDR3 is 14 amino acids. CDR3: CASSPSGGASEQFF. CDR3 DNA: TGTGCCAGCAGCCCTAGCGGGGGGGCCAGTGAGCAGTTCTTC.

This sequence joins TRBV4-1 and TRBJ1-4; TRBD1 matches at 7 bases. J gave up 7 bases and V 3 bases, and 8 bases lay outside the gene matches. Germline V gene data show CDR1 as MGHRA and CDR2 as YSYEKL. The CDR3 covers 15 residues. The CDR3 DNA reads as TGCGCCAGCAGCCACGCAGGTACAGGGGCTGAAAAACTGTTTTTT. Translating gives CASSHAGTGAEKLFF.

The chain joins TRBV5-6 to TRBJ1-6, with D possibly TRBD1 on 5 matching bases. From germline, CDR1 is SGHDT and CDR2 YYEEEE. V was shortened by 0 bases and J by 10 bases, with 14 bases between the two germline ends. This CDR3 is 15 amino acids long. CDR3 loop: CASSLGGRRASPLHF. Here the CDR3 DNA reads TGTGCCAGCAGCTTGGGGGGCCGAAGGGCCTCACCCCTCCACTTT.

The V call is TRBV7-2, the J call TRBJ1-6; D not resolved. V gave up 4 bases and J gave up 7 bases, with 11 bases separating them. This CDR3 is 14 amino acids long. Germline CDR1 and CDR2: SGHTA and FQGNSA. Here the CDR3 DNA reads TGTGCCAGCAGCTCCTCGGTCCGAAATTCACCCCTCCACTTT. Protein product: CASSSSVRNSPLHF.

V is TRBV3-1 (or the pseudogene TRBV3-2) and J is TRBJ2-4; D gene uncertain. The CDR3 runs 13 residues. V was clipped by 4 bases and J by 4 bases, with 8 bases between them. Germline assignment: CDR1 LGHDT and CDR2 YNNKEL (reference sequence). The CDR3: CASSRDVKNIQYF. CDR3 sequence (DNA): TGTGCCAGCAGCCGAGATGTAAAAAACATTCAGTACTTC.

CDR3 in DNA: TGTGCCAGCTCACCACCCCGACTAGCGGGAGACAATGAGCAGTTCTTC. It yields the protein CASSPPRLAGDNEQFF. The chain couples TRBV18 to TRBJ2-1, with TRBD2 identical over 12 bases. The CDR3 is 16 amino acids. Germline assignment: CDR1 KGHSH and CDR2 LQKENI. V was pared by 0 bases and J by 5 bases, with 2 bases of the junction left unmatched.

V and J are TRBV30 and TRBJ2-3, with 7 bases identical to TRBD1. CDR1 and CDR2 (germline): GTSNPN, SVGIG (reference sequence). This CDR3 spans 14 amino acids. With 3 bases clipped from V and 5 bases from J, the junction kept 8 bases outside the gene matches. CDR3 loop: CAWRLTGAGDTQYF. In DNA, the CDR3 is TGTGCCTGGAGACTTACAGGGGCGGGAGATACGCAGTATTTT.

The J gene is TRBJ1-6, the V gene TRBV28, with D perhaps TRBD1 (6 bases). The CDR3 has 15 amino acids. The V gene lost 6 bases and the J gene lost 3 bases, with 12 bases spanning the gap. Per germline, CDR1 MDHEN and CDR2 SYDVKM. The CDR3 nucleotides are TGTGCCAGCAGCTCGACAGGCAGCTATAATTCACCCCTCCACTTT. Translation gives CASSSTGSYNSPLHF.

This clone was recorded at least ten times. Other DNA sequences in this sample translate to the same CDR3. The chain couples TRBV2 to TRBJ2-3, with 10 bases that match TRBD1. This CDR3 is built from 15 residues. The V segment lost 5 bases and the J segment 3 bases; nucleotides outside the gene matches: 5. CDR1 is SNHLY and CDR2 is FYNNEI in the germline V gene. CDR3 nucleotide sequence: TGTGCCAGCAGTCCAAGGACAGGGGGTACAGATACGCAGTATTTT. This codes for CASSPRTGGTDTQYF. Looking up the rest from reference TRBV2 and TRBJ2-3 gives the full variable domain: EPEVTQTPSHQVTQMGQEVILRCVPISNHLYFYWYRQILGQKVEFLVSFYNNEISEKSEIFDDQFSVERPDGSNFTLKIRSTKLEDSAMYFCASSPRTGGTDTQYFGPGTRLTVL.